One and the same sample provided the 2 T cell receptor beta chains below, sequenced in a study of breast tumors, draining lymph nodes, adjacent tissues. TCRdb itself ran the multiplex PCR reads through MiXCR, one entry per CDR3 protein. Of approximately 52,000 distinct CDR3 sequences in the sample, roughly 40% were seen once. Source material: breast tumor tissue. The origin of the receptors is a female donor with breast cancer. Some clones in this sample may be carry-over from other donors' samples.

In this sample, this clonotype turned up once. V usage is TRBV20-1 and J usage is TRBJ2-5; the D gene is possibly TRBD1 (5 bases). Germline V lookup: CDR1 DFQATT, CDR2 SNEGSKA (reference sequence). Trimming pared 3 bases from V and 4 bases from J, leaving 15 bases between. CDR3 length equals 14 residues. In nucleotides, the CDR3 is TGCAGTGCTAGGTCCGGGCCCAGGGCAGAGACCCAGTACTTC. Protein: CSARSGPRAETQYF.

This clonotype was counted at least ten times. This rearrangement joins TRBV13 to TRBJ2-6; D ambiguous. Trimming cost V 7 bases and J 0 bases, with 10 bases left between them. CDR3 length equals 15 residues. Germline V gene sequence: CDR1 PRHDT, CDR2 FYEKMQ (reference sequence). The CDR3 here is CASTFMGSGANVLTF. The CDR3 coding sequence is TGTGCCAGCACCTTTATGGGCTCTGGGGCCAACGTCCTGACTTTC.